Presented here are 22 T cell receptor beta chains from one specimen sequenced in a study of blood T cell repertoires in COVID-19. The protocol was immunoSEQ multiplex PCR, while the TCRdb copy is restricted to in-frame clones and leaves out a portion. The table includes tens of thousands of clones, roughly 87% detected once. The sample comprised peripheral blood. These receptors were obtained from a man older than 75 with acute or convalescent COVID-19.

The genes are TRBV11-1 and TRBJ2-7, with 11 bases identical to TRBD1. Germline CDR1 reads SGHAT; CDR2 reads FQDESV (reference sequence). The trim removed 3 bases at V and 8 bases at J, leaving 6 bases unmatched. CDR3 length: 14 residues. The DNA of the CDR3 is TGTGCCAGCAGCTTGGGACAGGGGGAAATGAAGCAGTACTTC. As protein: CASSLGQGEMKQYF.

The chain employs TRBV5-4 and TRBJ2-5, with a weak D call TRBD2 (5 bases). Germline CDR1 is SGHNT and CDR2 is YYREEE (reference sequence). The V end lost 1 base, the J end lost 5 bases, and 12 bases lay between the germline ends. The CDR3 consists of 14 residues. The CDR3 nucleotides are TGTGCCAGCAGCTTGCGCGAGGGCTGGGAGACCCAGTACTTC. It yields the protein CASSLREGWETQYF.

The chain recombines TRBV7-2 with TRBJ2-1; 11 bases are a match to TRBD2. The CDR3 has 18 residues. Germline CDR1 reads SGHTA; CDR2 reads FQGNSA. V shed 3 bases and J 3 bases; nucleotides not matched to a gene: 10. CDR3 DNA: TGTGCCAGCAGCTTTAGCGGGGGGGCCTCCTCCGTCTACAATGAGCAGTTCTTC. This codes for CASSFSGGASSVYNEQFF.

The chain links TRBV29-1 to TRBJ1-2; D is unclear. The germline V gene encodes CDR1 SQVTM and CDR2 ANQGSEA. The length of the CDR3 is 13 residues. V was cut by 2 bases and J by 4 bases, with 11 bases left in between. The CDR3 DNA reads as TGCAGCGTTGAAAGTGACACACCCTATGGCTACACCTTC. It yields the protein CSVESDTPYGYTF.

CDR3 in amino acids: CASSLSQGRNEQFF. The CDR3 DNA sequence: TGTGCCAGCAGTTTATCCCAGGGAAGGAATGAGCAGTTCTTC. This chain links TRBV27 with TRBJ2-1, with D perhaps matching TRBD1 (5 bases). Germline V gene lookup returns CDR1 MNHEY and CDR2 SMNVEV (reference sequence). This CDR3 spans 14 amino acids. V was pared by 0 bases and J by 7 bases, with 10 bases between.

The chain couples TRBV5-1 to TRBJ2-7; D might be TRBD1 (6 bases). V was pared by 0 bases and J by 3 bases, with 13 bases between. The germline V gene has CDR1 SGHRS and CDR2 YFSETQ. The length of the CDR3 is 15 residues. CDR3 sequence reads: CASSLAAGVVYEQYF. The CDR3 coding sequence is TGCGCCAGCAGCTTGGCGGCAGGGGTTGTCTACGAGCAGTACTTC.

This clone was recorded only once. The chain couples TRBV18 to TRBJ2-1; tentative D call: TRBD1 (7 bases). Germline V CDR1 and CDR2: KGHSH, LQKENI. This CDR3 has 14 residues. The V gene lost 3 bases and the J gene lost 7 bases, with 13 bases spanning the gap. Written as DNA, the CDR3 is TGTGCCAGCTCACCGAGCAGGGGGGTGAATGAGCAGTTCTTC. It specifies CASSPSRGVNEQFF.

The chain joins TRBV29-1 to TRBJ1-2, with 7 bases fitting TRBD1. Germline V gives CDR1 SQVTM, CDR2 ANQGSEA. Losses at the gene ends were 6 bases for V and 4 bases for J; bases not matched to a gene: 5. This CDR3 is built from 12 residues. The CDR3 loop is CSVDRVGYGYTF. DNA for the CDR3: TGCAGCGTCGACAGGGTTGGCTATGGCTACACCTTC. The whole variable domain, remainder taken from reference TRBV29-1 and TRBJ1-2, is SAVISQKPSRDICQRGTSLTIQCQVDSQVTMMFWYRQQPGQSLTLIATANQGSEATYESGFVIDKFPISRPNLTFSTLTVSNMSPEDSSIYLCSVDRVGYGYTFGSGTRLTVV.

The chain employs TRBV21-1 and TRBJ2-1; the table assigns TRBD2, which was not confirmed against the DNA. TRBV21-1 is assigned pseudogene status. This CDR3 contains 17 residues. In DNA, the CDR3 is TGTGCCAGCAGCAGAGGCCTCTTCCTACACCCCGGGGATGAGCAGTTCTTC. Translating it yields CASSRGLFLHPGDEQFF.

The J gene is TRBJ1-2, the V gene TRBV4-1; D is uncertain. The CDR3 covers 12 residues. Germline lookup yields CDR1 MGHRA and CDR2 YSYEKL. V lost 0 bases, J lost 4 bases, and 3 bases lay in between. The CDR3 reads CASSQDGYGYTF. The CDR3, as DNA: TGCGCCAGCAGCCAAGACGGCTATGGCTACACCTTC.

The CDR3 loop is CACATVNSNQPQHF. The CDR3 region has the DNA TGTGCCTGTGCCACAGTCAATAGCAATCAGCCCCAGCATTTT. The rearrangement uses TRBV30 and TRBJ1-5; no firm D call. Germline CDR1 reads GTSNPN; CDR2 reads SVGIG (reference sequence). Trimming removed 6 bases from V and 0 bases from J, with 12 bases in between. The CDR3 runs 14 residues.

This clone appeared once. This chain links TRBV19 with TRBJ1-4; maybe TRBD1 (5 bases). Looked up from germline, CDR1 is LNHDA and CDR2 is SQIVND (reference sequence). V was cut by 1 base and J by 8 bases, with 11 bases left in between. CDR3 length: 14 amino acids. This CDR3 is CASSIGQGKEKLFF. Written as DNA, the CDR3 is TGTGCCAGTAGTATAGGGCAGGGTAAGGAAAAACTGTTTTTT.

The chain combines TRBV5-1 with TRBJ2-3, with D possibly TRBD1 on 6 matching bases. V lost 0 bases to trimming and J lost 6 bases, with 14 bases between them. The V gene's germline CDR1 is SGHRS and CDR2 YFSETQ. The CDR3 is made up of 15 amino acids. CDR3 protein: CASSLAERQADTQYF. In DNA form, the CDR3 reads TGCGCCAGCAGCTTGGCCGAGAGACAGGCCGATACGCAGTATTTT.

V gene TRBV19 combines with J gene TRBJ1-1, with 7 bases matching TRBD1. This CDR3 is built from 15 residues. V was pared by 3 bases and J by 1 base, with 5 bases of the junction left unmatched. The V gene's germline CDR1 is LNHDA and CDR2 SQIVND (reference sequence). The CDR3 DNA reads as TGTGCCAGTAGTATTGGGGACAGAAGGAACACTGAAGCTTTCTTT. It yields the protein CASSIGDRRNTEAFF.

The rearrangement links TRBV11-1 to TRBJ1-2; D gene unclear. The germline gives CDR1 SGHAT, CDR2 FQDESV (reference sequence). V was cut by 1 base and J by 4 bases, with 10 bases left in between. CDR3 size: 14 residues. Here the CDR3 DNA reads TGTGCCAGCAGCTTAGAACCTGAGAGCTATGGCTACACCTTC. As protein: CASSLEPESYGYTF.

The gene calls are TRBV19 and TRBJ1-1; maybe TRBD1 (6 bases). The CDR3 totals 13 residues. Trimming took off 4 bases at V and 5 bases at J, with 11 bases between the two ends. Per the germline V gene, CDR1 is LNHDA and CDR2 is SQIVND (reference sequence). CDR3 region: CASSREGGTEAFF. CDR3 coding DNA: TGTGCCAGTAGTAGAGAGGGGGGAACTGAAGCTTTCTTT. The full variable domain, its missing parts supplied by reference TRBV19 and TRBJ1-1, is DGGITQSPKYLFRKEGQNVTLSCEQNLNHDAMYWYRQDPGQGLRLIYYSQIVNDFQKGDIAEGYSVSREKKESFPLTVTSAQKNPTAFYLCASSREGGTEAFFGQGTRLTVV.

This clone occurred once. The gene calls are TRBV6-5 and TRBJ2-3, with TRBD2 matching 7 bases. The J segment lost 2 bases and the V segment lost 6 bases, leaving 2 bases of the junction unmatched. The germline gives CDR1 MNHEY, CDR2 SVGAGI. The CDR3 consists of 13 residues. The DNA for the CDR3 is TGTGCCAGCAGGGGGGGGTTCACAGATACGCAGTATTTT. Translating it yields CASRGGFTDTQYF.

The rearrangement joins TRBV9 to TRBJ2-2; D not certain. This CDR3 is 13 amino acids long. V was shortened by 2 bases and J by 2 bases, with 4 bases between the two germline ends. Germline assignment: CDR1 SGDLS and CDR2 YYNGEE. The CDR3 nucleotides are TGTGCCAGCAGCGTTTCTAACACCGGGGAGCTGTTTTTT. Its translation is CASSVSNTGELFF.

The chain employs TRBV7-3 and TRBJ2-1, with 7 bases that match TRBD2. Germline trimming cut 2 bases from V and 7 bases from J; bases unmatched to any gene: 8. Germline V CDR1 and CDR2: SGHTA, FQGTGA. The CDR3 loop spans 15 amino acids. CDR3 coding DNA: TGTGCCAGCAGCTTATCGGGGGGACCTCCAAATGAGCAGTTCTTC. It codes for CASSLSGGPPNEQFF.

A note on this clone: At one of its ends the junction is not consistent with the germline gene, which may arise from a read error. CDR3 DNA sequence: TGTGCCAGCAGCTCTAGAGGGGACAGCGTTCTTCACGGCTTC. Amino acids: CASSSRGDSVLHGF. This chain links TRBV7-9 with TRBJ2-4; 7 bases fit TRBD1. Germline V gene data show CDR1 as SEHNR and CDR2 as FQNEAQ (reference sequence). CDR3 length equals 14 residues. The variable domain in full, completed from reference TRBV7-9 and TRBJ2-4, reads DTGVSQNPRHKITKRGQNVTFRCDPISEHNRLYWYRQTLGQGPEFLTYFQNEAQLEKSRLLSDRFSAERPKGSFSTLEIQRTEQGDSAMYLCASSSRGDSVLHGFGAGTRLSVL.

The chain joins TRBV18 to TRBJ2-7; D is possibly TRBD1 (5 bases). The CDR3 is made up of 15 amino acids. Germline V gene lookup returns CDR1 KGHSH and CDR2 LQKENI. V lost 0 bases to trimming and J lost 4 bases, with 13 bases between them. CDR3 DNA sequence: TGTGCCAGCTCACCACCAAGCAAACAGGATTACGAGCAGTACTTC. Translated: CASSPPSKQDYEQYF.

The CDR3 nucleotides read TGTGCCAGCAGTGAAGCGGGAGGGAATCAGCCCCAGCATTTT. This encodes CASSEAGGNQPQHF. The chain combines TRBV6-1 with TRBJ1-5; D remains unclear. The V gene's germline CDR1 is MNHNS and CDR2 SASEGT. Trimming took 0 bases from V and 4 from J, leaving 7 bases between them. CDR3 size: 14 residues.